This T cell receptor beta chain was recovered during a study of blood T cell repertoires in COVID-19. The wider study: Collection of acute and convalescent COVID-19 samples took place in the United States, Italy and Spain. In each case, the material was cDNA or gDNA derived from T cells, B-cell-depleted T cells, or PBMCs.

As originally analysed: How many nucleated cells were present was estimated from reference gene primer amplification. Sequenced by immunoSEQ multiplex PCR; TCRdb stores in-frame clones only, minus some. V, J and clone size are taken as reported in that table, and D and trimming were inferred from the DNA itself. Among 150,000 or so clones listed, about four fifths were seen once. This clone has just one count. Between the trimmed V and J ends, which lost 1 base and 6 bases, there was a span of 10 bases. The germline V gene has CDR1 LGHDT and CDR2 YNNKEL (reference sequence). The CDR3 is 14 residues long. Recovery among Cohort 3 donors was established by two negative PCRs, clearance, or symptom resolution.

This sequence originates from a man aged 50 to 60 who had recovered from COVID-19. V usage is TRBV3-1 (or the pseudogene TRBV3-2) and J usage is TRBJ2-1; D remains ambiguous. The material sequenced was PBMCs or T cells enriched from blood (not recorded which). The CDR3 region has the DNA TGTGCCAGCAGCCAAGTAAGTGCTAGCAATGAGCAGTTCTTC. Translation: CASSQVSASNEQFF.